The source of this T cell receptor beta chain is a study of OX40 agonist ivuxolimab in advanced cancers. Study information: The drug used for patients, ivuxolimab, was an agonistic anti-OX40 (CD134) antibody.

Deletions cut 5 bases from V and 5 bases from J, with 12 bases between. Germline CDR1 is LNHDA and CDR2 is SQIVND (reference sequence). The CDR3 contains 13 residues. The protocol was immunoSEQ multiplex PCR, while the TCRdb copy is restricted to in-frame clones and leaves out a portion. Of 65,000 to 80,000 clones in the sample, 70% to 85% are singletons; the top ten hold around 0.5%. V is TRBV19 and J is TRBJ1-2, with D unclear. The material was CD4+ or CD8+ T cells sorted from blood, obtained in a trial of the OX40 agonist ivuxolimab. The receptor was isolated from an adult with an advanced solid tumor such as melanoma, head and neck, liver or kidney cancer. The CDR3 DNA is TGTGCCAGTAGTCAAGGGATGAGGTATGGCTACACCTTC. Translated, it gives CASSQGMRYGYTF.